This T cell receptor (beta chain) was captured in a study of T cell repertoires in cytomegalovirus infection. This clonotype was seen many times. TCRdb re-analysed the reads in MiXCR, keeping a single row per CDR3 protein. The table lists fewer than 200,000 distinct CDR3 sequences, 15% to 20% of them singletons. Trimming pared 0 bases from V and 5 bases from J, leaving 12 bases between. Germline loops: CDR1 SEHNR, CDR2 FQNEAQ (reference sequence). The CDR3 extends over 15 amino acids. Sequences were obtained from PBMCs. The chain links TRBV7-9 to TRBJ2-3; a possible D gene is TRBD1 (6 bases). The clonotype originates from a human donor in good health (CMV status not recorded). Some clones in this sample may be carry-over from other donors' samples. This CDR3 is CASSLADSLIDTQYF. CDR3 DNA: TGTGCCAGCAGCTTAGCGGACAGTCTTATAGATACGCAGTATTTT.